This T cell receptor (beta chain) originates from a study of shared clonotypes between healthy human individuals. The CDR3 is 16 residues long. V lost 1 base and J lost 6; bases outside the gene matches: 6. Germline assignment: CDR1 WNHNN and CDR2 SYGVQD (reference sequence). Sequencing used immunoSEQ multiplex PCR; TCRdb keeps in-frame clones, though not all of them. The table lists about 2,500,000 clones, roughly nine tenths of them singletons. Comments on this clone: What it recognizes is unknown.

Study-wide findings and caveats: Clonotype sharing among donors was thought likely to change with sequencing depth. Generation probabilities were higher for clonotypes shared across all four sorted-subset donors than for unshared ones.

This clonotype originated in a man aged 18 to 35 in good health. Sequenced: naive CD4+ T cells sorted from blood. Subset reported: CD45RA+ positively selected. V is TRBV10-1 and J is TRBJ2-2; 9 nucleotides align to TRBD1. CDR3 sequence reads: CASSEFGQGKPGELFF. The DNA for the CDR3 is TGCGCCAGCAGTGAGTTTGGACAGGGGAAACCCGGGGAGCTGTTTTTT.